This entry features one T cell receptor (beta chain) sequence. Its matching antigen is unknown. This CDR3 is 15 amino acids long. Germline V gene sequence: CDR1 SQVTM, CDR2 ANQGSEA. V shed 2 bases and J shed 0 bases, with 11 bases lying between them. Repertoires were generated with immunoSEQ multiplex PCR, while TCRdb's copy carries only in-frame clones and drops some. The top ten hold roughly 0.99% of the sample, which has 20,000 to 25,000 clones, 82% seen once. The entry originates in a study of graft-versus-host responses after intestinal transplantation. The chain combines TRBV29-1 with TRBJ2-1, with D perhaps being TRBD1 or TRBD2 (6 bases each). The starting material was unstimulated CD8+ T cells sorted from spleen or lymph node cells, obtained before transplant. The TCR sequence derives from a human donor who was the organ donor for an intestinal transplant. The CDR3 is CSVELADSSYNEQFF. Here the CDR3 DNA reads TGCAGCGTTGAATTAGCGGACAGCTCCTACAATGAGCAGTTCTTC.